Below, 24 T cell receptor beta chains from the same sample are listed, as sequenced in a study of blood T cells in healthy people across ages. Primers used in a second PCR of about 7 to 11 cycles were a sample-barcoded 5' primer and a J-beta primer mix. TCRdb used MiXCR to reprocess the 5' RACE reads, holding one entry per CDR3 protein. The repertoire includes about 1 million distinct CDR3 sequences, roughly 24% of them detected once, and 0.75% sits in the top ten. These data were also reused for a study on T cells of mothers and their children.

Material for sequencing was blood. The source of these receptors is a girl under 10 years old in good health.

This clonotype was counted a few times. This chain links TRBV7-2 with TRBJ2-5, with TRBD2 matching over 16 bases. The J call may be faulty, since TRBJ2-1 better matches the DNA end. The germline V gene encodes CDR1 SGHTA and CDR2 FQGNSA. The CDR3 covers 18 residues. CDR3 sequence: CASSLVGLAGGPKNEQFF. In DNA, the CDR3 is TGTGCCAGCAGCTTAGTGGGACTAGCGGGAGGGCCTAAAAATGAGCAGTTCTTC.

The V and J genes are TRBV29-1 and TRBJ2-7, with 9 bases identical to TRBD1. Germline V lookup: CDR1 SQVTM, CDR2 ANQGSEA. V lost 4 bases to trimming and J lost 1 base; unmatched junction nucleotides: 5. The length of the CDR3 is 14 residues. This CDR3 reads CSVGGGTGSYEQYF. Written as DNA, the CDR3 is TGCAGCGTTGGGGGGGGGACAGGGTCCTACGAGCAGTACTTC.

The rearrangement uses TRBV19 and TRBJ1-1; D possibly corresponds to TRBD1 (5 bases). CDR1 LNHDA and CDR2 SQIVND come from the germline V gene (reference sequence). The germline V and J ends were trimmed by 7 bases and 4 bases, with 13 bases remaining between them. The CDR3 runs to 13 residues. CDR3 amino acids: CASTLAGGTEAFF. CDR3 sequence (DNA): TGTGCCAGTACCTTGGCGGGGGGCACTGAAGCTTTCTTT.

The V call is TRBV20-1, the J call TRBJ2-1; D remains unclear. Germline lookup yields CDR1 DFQATT and CDR2 SNEGSKA (reference sequence). The CDR3 length is 17 residues. The germline V and J ends were trimmed by 0 bases and 3 bases, with 18 bases remaining between them. CDR3 in amino acids: CSARDQSPRVFYNEQFF. In nucleotides, the CDR3 is TGCAGTGCTAGAGATCAGTCCCCTAGGGTTTTCTACAATGAGCAGTTCTTC.

The chain's CDR3 is CASSQQMAAGNTIYF. The CDR3 DNA reads as TGTGCCAGCAGCCAACAAATGGCAGCTGGAAACACCATATATTTT. J is TRBJ1-3 and V is TRBV4-2; D call uncertain. Germline loops: CDR1 LGHNA, CDR2 YNFKEQ. The V end lost 2 bases, the J end lost 2 bases, and 10 bases lay between the germline ends. The CDR3 covers 15 residues.

This clonotype was recorded a few times. The chain is built from TRBV20-1 and TRBJ1-5; TRBD1 might be the D (5 bases). This CDR3 has 14 residues. Germline-derived CDR1 and CDR2 are DFQATT and SNEGSKA (reference sequence). Trimming cost V 3 bases and J 7 bases, with 16 bases left between them. This CDR3 is CSASYGGVGQPQHF. In DNA form, the CDR3 reads TGCAGTGCTAGTTACGGGGGGGTCGGACAGCCCCAGCATTTT.

In its sample, this clonotype was seen a few times. Given the absence of the conserved phenylalanine or tryptophan at the CDR3 end, a read error is likely. The chain combines TRBV11-3 with TRBJ1-1; 8 bases match TRBD1. Germline CDR1 and CDR2: SGHNT and YENEEA. Germline trimming cut 5 bases from V and 1 base from J; bases unmatched to any gene: 9. There are 16 residues in the CDR3. The DNA of the CDR3 is TGTGCCAGCAGCCTACCGGGACAGGCCCAGAACACTGAAGCTTTCTCT. Amino acid sequence: CASSLPGQAQNTEAFS.

This clonotype has only a few counts. The J gene is TRBJ1-2, the V gene TRBV20-1; D is perhaps TRBD1 (6 bases). The CDR3 has 13 amino acids. Germline CDR1 reads DFQATT; CDR2 reads SNEGSKA (reference sequence). Trimming cost V 7 bases and J 4 bases, with 16 bases left between them. CDR3 amino acids: CSVPTGGAYGYTF. CDR3 nucleotides: TGCAGTGTTCCGACAGGAGGGGCCTATGGCTACACCTTC.

This clonotype has more than one count but fewer than ten. The rearrangement uses TRBV7-6 and TRBJ2-7; no reliable D call. This CDR3 is 15 amino acids long. V lost 1 base and J lost 0, with 10 bases in between. The V gene's germline CDR1 is SGHVS and CDR2 FNYEAQ. The CDR3 DNA is TGTGCCAGCAGCTTAGAATCTGGCAACTCCTACGAGCAGTACTTC. Translated: CASSLESGNSYEQYF.

The CDR3 DNA is TGCAGTGCTCCCCCACTGTATGGGCGGGAGGTCAATGAGCAGTTCTTC. Amino acid sequence: CSAPPLYGREVNEQFF. The genes are TRBV20-1 and TRBJ2-5, with 8 bases that match TRBD2. The end of the DNA aligns better with TRBJ2-1, so the J call may be wrong. Germline V gene sequence: CDR1 DFQATT, CDR2 SNEGSKA (reference sequence). The CDR3 sequence is 16 residues long.

This clonotype was counted a few times. V and J are TRBV11-2 and TRBJ2-1, with TRBD2 matching over 10 bases. This CDR3 region has 16 residues. Germline loops: CDR1 SGHAT, CDR2 FQNNGV. Trimming took 3 bases from V and 2 from J; bases not matched to a gene: 4. The CDR3 protein is CASSFELAGTYNEQFF. The CDR3 bases are TGTGCCAGCAGCTTCGAACTAGCGGGGACCTACAATGAGCAGTTCTTC.

For this clonotype: One end of the junction varies from germline; a read error may be responsible. The chain uses TRBV29-1 and TRBJ1-4; D is unclear. Germline values: CDR1 SQVTM, CDR2 ANQGSEA. The CDR3 covers 14 residues. This CDR3 reads CGVVGPPTNEKLFF. The CDR3 DNA reads TGCGGCGTTGTGGGTCCTCCAACTAATGAAAAACTGTTTTTT.

The V call is TRBV20-1, the J call TRBJ2-2; 9 positions match TRBD2. The junction had 7 bases not matched to a gene; V was cut back by 4 bases and J by 7 bases. This CDR3 contains 14 residues. Germline V gene sequence: CDR1 DFQATT, CDR2 SNEGSKA (reference sequence). This CDR3 is CSAIGTSGHGELFF. CDR3 DNA sequence: TGCAGTGCTATTGGCACTAGCGGGCACGGGGAGCTGTTTTTT.

This clonotype came up a few times. V gene TRBV7-2 combines with J gene TRBJ2-5, with D possibly TRBD1 on 5 matching bases. The CDR3 length is 15 residues. Germline-derived CDR1 and CDR2 are SGHTA and FQGNSA. Trimming cost V 3 bases and J 2 bases, with 13 bases left between them. The CDR3 is CASSFGQGIQETQYF. The CDR3 DNA reads as TGTGCCAGCAGCTTCGGGCAGGGAATTCAAGAGACCCAGTACTTC. The whole variable domain, remainder taken from reference TRBV7-2 and TRBJ2-5, is GAGVSQSPSNKVTEKGKDVELRCDPISGHTALYWYRQSLGQGLEFLIYFQGNSAPDKSGLPSDRFSAERTGGSVSTLTIQRTQQEDSAVYLCASSFGQGIQETQYFGPGTRLLVL.

The chain has TRBV7-9 and TRBJ2-5, with 12 bases identical to TRBD1. Germline loops: CDR1 SEHNR, CDR2 FQNEAQ (reference sequence). The CDR3 totals 15 residues. J lost 4 bases, V lost 6 bases, and 6 bases had no gene match. Here the CDR3 reads CASSGRDRGPETQYF. The CDR3 DNA reads as TGTGCCAGCAGTGGGAGGGACAGGGGGCCAGAGACCCAGTACTTC. Combining the CDR3 with reference TRBV7-9 and TRBJ2-5 gives the whole variable domain DTGVSQNPRHKITKRGQNVTFRCDPISEHNRLYWYRQTLGQGPEFLTYFQNEAQLEKSRLLSDRFSAERPKGSFSTLEIQRTEQGDSAMYLCASSGRDRGPETQYFGPGTRLLVL.

As for this clonotype: Relative to the germline gene, one junction end is altered; a read error may explain this. V usage is TRBV5-1 and J usage is TRBJ2-5; D call uncertain. The CDR3 is 13 amino acids. Germline loops: CDR1 SGHRS, CDR2 YFSETQ. The CDR3: CVSSLPGKETQYF. DNA of the CDR3: TGCGTCAGCAGCTTGCCGGGCAAAGAGACCCAGTACTTC.

The J gene is TRBJ2-3, the V gene TRBV7-9; unclear D gene. The CDR3 has 14 amino acids. Germline lookup yields CDR1 SEHNR and CDR2 FQNEAQ (reference sequence). V dropped 5 bases and J dropped 1 base, with 10 bases sitting between them. CDR3 coding DNA: TGTGCCAGCAGCCTAACGCCCGGCACAGATACGCAGTATTTT. This gives the protein CASSLTPGTDTQYF.

This clonotype came up a few times. The CDR3 DNA is TGCAGTGCTAGACCCCTCAGGGGGGAAGAGCAGTACTTC. It yields the protein CSARPLRGEEQYF. The chain carries TRBV20-1 and TRBJ2-7; the D gene is possibly TRBD1 (7 bases). The V gene's germline CDR1 is DFQATT and CDR2 SNEGSKA (reference sequence). This CDR3 has 13 amino acids. Trimming left V 2 bases short and J 7 bases short, with 15 bases between.

This clonotype came up many times. The V and J genes are TRBV11-2 and TRBJ2-4; D may be TRBD2 (6 bases). Germline loops: CDR1 SGHAT, CDR2 FQNNGV. The CDR3 is 16 residues long. Deletions cut 1 base from V and 2 bases from J, with 12 bases between. The CDR3 DNA follows: TGTGCCAGCAGCTTAGCTGGGGGGAAGACCAAAAACATTCAGTACTTC. Translating gives CASSLAGGKTKNIQYF. The full variable domain, completed using reference TRBV11-2 and TRBJ2-4, is EAGVAQSPRYKIIEKRQSVAFWCNPISGHATLYWYQQILGQGPKLLIQFQNNGVVDDSQLPKDRFSAERLKGVDSTLKIQPAKLEDSAVYLCASSLAGGKTKNIQYFGAGTRLSVL.

This clonotype showed up just a few times. Its ends do not fully match the called genes, so a read error is possible. The V call is TRBV7-2, the J call TRBJ2-3; a weak D match, TRBD1 (6 bases). This CDR3 contains 15 residues. Germline lookup yields CDR1 SGHTA and CDR2 FQGNSA. CDR3 protein: CASSLVVRSPGVVDF. CDR3 bases: TGTGCCAGCAGCTTAGTCGTTCGGTCGCCAGGGGTTGTAGATTTT. Full variable domain (missing parts from reference TRBV7-2 and TRBJ2-3): GAGVSQSPSNKVTEKGKDVELRCDPISGHTALYWYRQSLGQGLEFLIYFQGNSAPDKSGLPSDRFSAERTGGSVSTLTIQRTQQEDSAVYLCASSLVVRSPGVVDFGPGTRLTVL.

In its sample, this clonotype was seen a few times. J is TRBJ1-5 and V is TRBV5-6; D perhaps matches TRBD1 (6 bases). Trimming stripped 4 bases from V and 5 bases from J, with 13 bases between. Germline loops: CDR1 SGHDT, CDR2 YYEEEE. The CDR3 sequence is 14 residues long. CDR3 in amino acids: CASSLQGFYQPQHF. CDR3 nucleotide sequence: TGTGCCAGCAGCCTCCAGGGGTTCTATCAGCCCCAGCATTTT.

The V call is TRBV29-1, the J call TRBJ1-1; no reliable D call. The CDR3 spans 13 residues. The germline V and J ends were trimmed by 3 bases and 0 bases, with 8 bases remaining between them. Germline V CDR1 and CDR2: SQVTM, ANQGSEA. The CDR3 region is CSVDKFMNTEAFF. In nucleotides, the CDR3 is TGCAGCGTTGATAAGTTTATGAACACTGAAGCTTTCTTT.

In its sample, this clonotype was seen a few times. An end of the junction does not agree with germline; a read error may underlie this. The chain joins TRBV7-2 to TRBJ1-5; D might be TRBD1 (5 bases). Per the germline V gene, CDR1 is SGHTA and CDR2 is FQGNSA. CDR3 size: 15 residues. The CDR3 DNA sequence: TGTGCCAGCAGCCAGATCGGGGACCTCGGGGCGCCCCGGCATTTT. Its translation: CASSQIGDLGAPRHF.

This clonotype was detected a few times. The chain is built from TRBV5-1 and TRBJ1-2; D is ambiguous. CDR3 length: 12 residues. The V gene lost 3 bases and the J gene lost 3 bases, with 6 bases spanning the gap. From germline, CDR1 is SGHRS and CDR2 YFSETQ. The CDR3 sequence: CASSYQDYGYTF. The CDR3 nucleotides read TGCGCCAGCAGCTATCAGGACTATGGCTACACCTTC.